This T cell receptor (beta chain) was recorded in a study of vaccination and CD4 T cells after COVID-19. As concerns this clonotype: No antigen is known for it.

As for treatment: approximately 9-day PBMC culture with coronavirus spike peptide pools or control peptides (ViraFEST assay). Once peptide pools had expanded antigen-specific T cells, ViraFEST sequenced TCRs. Trimming cost V 1 base and J 4 bases, with 7 bases left between them. CDR3 size: 13 residues. Germline-derived CDR1 and CDR2 are SGHVS and FNYEAQ. The Oncomine TCR Beta short-read assay was what sequenced the DNA obtained from cultured CD4+ T cells. Using its own MiXCR run on the PCR reads, TCRdb lists one record per CDR3 protein. The table records 11,000 or so distinct CDR3 sequences, around 40% of them present only once.

This clonotype originated in a human donor with COVID-19. Material for sequencing was cultured CD4+ T cells from blood. The chain employs TRBV7-6 and TRBJ1-1, with a possible D match to TRBD1 (5 bases). The CDR3 coding sequence is TGTGCCAGCAGCTTAGACAGGAGCACTGAAGCTTTCTTT. This sequence encodes CASSLDRSTEAFF.